These T cell receptor beta chains were read from a single sample in a study of cytomegalovirus exposure and HLA in healthy donors. Some clones are missing from TCRdb's copy, which holds only in-frame ones; the method was immunoSEQ multiplex PCR. This sample has about 84,000 clones, with 63% found just once. The sequenced sample consisted of PBMCs. These receptors were taken from a woman in her forties in good health and CMV-seropositive. Both conserved end residues are part of each CDR3. The order of the fields is V gene, clone size, D gene, J gene, CDR3 DNA, CDR3 protein. D genes are given only for firm matches. For some rows the clone size is stated as once, few or many, or as a class when expanded; others skip it.

>TRBV28|few|-|TRBJ1-2
TGTGCCAGCAGTTCATCACAGGGCAACTATGGCTACACCTTC
CASSSSQGNYGYTF
>TRBV6-1|few|TRBD1|TRBJ1-1
TGTGCCAGCAGTAAGAGGACAGGAGGGGACACTGAAGCTTTCTTT
CASSKRTGGDTEAFF
>TRBV2|-|TRBD1|TRBJ1-1
TGTGCCAGCAGTGGGGACAGCTTGAACACTGAAGCTTTCTTT
CASSGDSLNTEAFF
>TRBV27|-|TRBD2|TRBJ2-7
TGTGCCAGCGGGTTGATTAAAGTTGCGGGAGGGCAGGACGAGCAGTACTTC
CASGLIKVAGGQDEQYF
>TRBV27|-|-|TRBJ2-7
TGTGCCAGCAGTCGACGCCGGGAACGGGGCGAGCAGTACTTC
CASSRRRERGEQYF
>TRBV4-1|-|-|TRBJ1-2
TGCGCCAGCAGCCTTTCGTCCACGGAGCTTAACTATGGCTACACCTTC
CASSLSSTELNYGYTF
>TRBV6-5|-|TRBD1|TRBJ1-4
TGTGCCAGCAGTTGGCAGGGGGTGACGGCTAATGAAAAACTGTTTTTT
CASSWQGVTANEKLFF
>TRBV1|-|-|TRBJ1-5
TGCACCAGCAGCCCCGACAGGGAGGTTCAGCCCCAGCATTTT
CTSSPDREVQPQHF
>TRBV10-3|few|-|TRBJ2-7
TGTGCCATCACCACTGACAGGTCCCTACGCGAGCAGTACTTC
CAITTDRSLREQYF
>TRBV7-2|-|-|TRBJ2-3
TGTGCCAGCAGCTTAGGAGTTGGGGCGGTGACAGGCACAGATACGCAGTATTTT
CASSLGVGAVTGTDTQYF
>TRBV2|-|TRBD1|TRBJ1-2
TGTGCCAGCAGCTACAGGGGTTCTGGAGGCTACACCTTC
CASSYRGSGGYTF
>TRBV5-4|-|-|TRBJ1-2
TGTGCCAGCAGCGAAAGCAGGGAAACTAACTATGGCTACACCTTC
CASSESRETNYGYTF
>TRBV5-1|-|-|TRBJ1-1
TGCGCCAGCAGCCAAAGAAACGGGTTCCAGTTGACTGAAGCTTTCTTT
CASSQRNGFQLTEAFF
>TRBV10-3|-|TRBD1|TRBJ2-1
TGTGCCATCAGCCCGGACAGGGAAAATGAGCAGTTCTTC
CAISPDRENEQFF
>TRBV2|-|-|TRBJ1-2
TGTGCCAGCAGTGACCAGGATATCTCGTTTAACTATGGCTACACCTTC
CASSDQDISFNYGYTF
>TRBV5-4|few|TRBD1|TRBJ1-1
TGTGCCAGCAGCCAGGACAGGCGGACGGGGTTCTTT
CASSQDRRTGFF
>TRBV28|-|-|TRBJ2-7
TGTGCCAGCAGTTTCGGGGGAGTAGACGAGCAGTACTTC
CASSFGGVDEQYF
>TRBV4-1|-|-|TRBJ2-7
TGCGCCAGCAGGAAGACAGGAGTGGGCGAGCAGTACTTC
CASRKTGVGEQYF
>TRBV5-8|-|-|TRBJ2-7
TGTGCCAGCAGCGTAGAGTACGAGCAGTACTTC
CASSVEYEQYF